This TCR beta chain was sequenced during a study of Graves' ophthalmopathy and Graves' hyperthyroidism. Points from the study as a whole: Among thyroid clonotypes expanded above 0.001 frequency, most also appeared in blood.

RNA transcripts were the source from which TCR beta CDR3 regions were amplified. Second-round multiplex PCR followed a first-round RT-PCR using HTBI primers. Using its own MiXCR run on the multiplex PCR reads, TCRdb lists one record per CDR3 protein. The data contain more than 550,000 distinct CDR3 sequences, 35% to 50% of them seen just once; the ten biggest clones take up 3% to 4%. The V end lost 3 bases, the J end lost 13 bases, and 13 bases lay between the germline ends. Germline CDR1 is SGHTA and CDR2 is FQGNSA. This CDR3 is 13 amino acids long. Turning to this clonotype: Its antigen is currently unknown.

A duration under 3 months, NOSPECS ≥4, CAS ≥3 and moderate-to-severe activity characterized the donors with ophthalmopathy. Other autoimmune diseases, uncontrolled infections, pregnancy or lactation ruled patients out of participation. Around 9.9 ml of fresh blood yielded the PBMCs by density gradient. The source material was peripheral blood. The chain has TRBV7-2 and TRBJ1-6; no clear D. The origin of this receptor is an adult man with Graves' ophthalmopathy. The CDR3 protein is CASSLGFGEPLHF. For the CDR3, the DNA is TGTGCCAGCAGCTTGGGATTTGGCGAGCCCCTCCACTTT.